This T cell receptor (beta chain) is drawn from a study of blood T cells in healthy people across ages. This clonotype was seen more than once but under ten times. Its target is not known. Per germline, CDR1 SGHVS and CDR2 FQNEAQ. Trimming left V 4 bases short and J 16 bases short, with 20 bases between. The CDR3 has 14 amino acids. There were at least 5.5 micrograms of total RNA extracted from every sample. Study-wide findings and caveats: TCR beta diversity tracked closely with naive T cell percentage.

A second PCR, run for roughly 6 to 11 cycles, used a sample-barcoded 5' primer plus a J-beta primer mix. Through a template-switch adaptor with 12 random nucleotides, each cDNA molecule received a tag. TCRdb redid the calling of the 5' RACE reads with MiXCR, one entry per CDR3 protein. The sample contains more than 550,000 distinct CDR3 sequences, about 24% of which appear only once. The specimen was blood. The rearrangement uses TRBV7-8 and TRBJ1-6; D gene ambiguous. This clonotype was obtained from a man in his sixties or seventies in good health. CDR3 amino acids: CASSSDLNGRRLHF. Written as DNA, the CDR3 is TGTGCCAGCAGCTCGGACCTAAACGGGAGGCGACTCCACTTT.